The 24 T cell receptor beta chains below were found in one sample sequenced in a study of blood T cells in healthy people across ages. With a J-beta primer mix and a sample-barcoded 5' primer, a second PCR ran about 6 to 11 cycles. In TCRdb, the 5' RACE reads were re-called with MiXCR into one record per CDR3 protein. The sample carries roughly 800,000 distinct CDR3 sequences, about three fifths recorded once. Sequenced: blood. These receptors were taken from a man aged 25-40 years in good health.

The chain couples TRBV20-1 to TRBJ2-1; D possibly uses TRBD1 or TRBD2 (5 bases each). The CDR3 is 14 amino acids. V lost 4 bases and J lost 3, with 13 bases in between. CDR1 is DFQATT, CDR2 SNEGSKA, per germline (reference sequence). CDR3 in DNA: TGCAGTGCTACTAGTTTTGGGGGCTACAATGAGCAGTTCTTC. Amino acids: CSATSFGGYNEQFF.

This sequence joins TRBV7-2 and TRBJ1-2, with no clear D. CDR1 SGHTA and CDR2 FQGNSA come from the germline V gene. This CDR3 is built from 16 residues. Trimming left V 1 base short and J 2 bases short, with 14 bases between. The CDR3 reads CASSLVSTIENYGYTF. The CDR3 region has the DNA TGTGCCAGCAGCTTAGTCTCAACCATTGAAAACTATGGCTACACCTTC. Filled out from reference TRBV7-2 and TRBJ1-2, the complete variable domain reads GAGVSQSPSNKVTEKGKDVELRCDPISGHTALYWYRQSLGQGLEFLIYFQGNSAPDKSGLPSDRFSAERTGGSVSTLTIQRTQQEDSAVYLCASSLVSTIENYGYTFGSGTRLTVV.

This clonotype has more than one count but fewer than ten. The chain joins TRBV10-3 to TRBJ2-3; possibly TRBD1 for D (5 bases). CDR3 length: 14 residues. Germline CDR1 reads ENHRY; CDR2 reads SYGVKD. Trimming took 0 bases from V and 4 from J, leaving 8 bases between them. The chain's CDR3 is CAISESIGADTQYF. The CDR3 DNA reads as TGTGCCATCAGTGAGTCGATAGGGGCAGATACGCAGTATTTT.

This sequence joins TRBV7-9 and TRBJ2-7; D is perhaps TRBD2 (5 bases). Germline V gives CDR1 SEHNR, CDR2 FQNEAQ (reference sequence). V was trimmed by 4 bases and J by 2 bases, leaving 12 bases between them. CDR3 length: 14 residues. In DNA, the CDR3 is TGTGCCAGCAGCTCTCTAGCTAACGCCTACGAGCAGTACTTC. Its protein product is CASSSLANAYEQYF.

This clonotype was seen only a few times. The chain joins TRBV12-3 or TRBV12-4 to TRBJ2-7, with 9 bases that match TRBD1. The J call is uncertain, as TRBJ2-5 better fits the DNA end. The CDR3 is 15 residues long. The CDR3 DNA reads TGTGCCAGCAGCCCTATACAGGGGGCGCATGAGACCCAGTACTTC. Its translation: CASSPIQGAHETQYF.

The chain has TRBV12-3 or TRBV12-4 and TRBJ2-1; no reliable D call. V was cut by 3 bases and J by 10 bases, with 19 bases left in between. This CDR3 comprises 15 residues. The CDR3 DNA follows: TGTGCCAGCAGTTTTGGTAGCACCTCGAATGAAGAGCAGTTCTTC. This gives the protein CASSFGSTSNEEQFF.

The chain joins TRBV6-1 to TRBJ1-6; tentative D call: TRBD1 (5 bases). The V end lost 1 base, the J end lost 9 bases, and 10 bases lay between the germline ends. There are 14 residues in the CDR3. The germline V gene has CDR1 MNHNS and CDR2 SASEGT. CDR3: CASSEGWGISPLHF. The CDR3 nucleotides read TGTGCCAGCAGTGAAGGGTGGGGCATTTCACCCCTCCACTTT.

The V gene is TRBV6-4, the J gene TRBJ2-7, with 12 bases identical to TRBD2. The CDR3 length is 13 residues. CDR1 is MRHNA and CDR2 is SNTAGT in the germline V gene. V lost 6 bases, J lost 11 bases, and 8 bases stayed unmatched. The CDR3 sequence is CASSGATSGSEYF. The CDR3 coding sequence is TGTGCCAGCAGCGGGGCGACTAGCGGGAGCGAGTACTTC.

Comment on this clonotype: One junction end does not reproduce the germline sequence, and a read error may be involved. The V call is TRBV28, the J call TRBJ1-2; 9 bases map to TRBD1. The germline V gene encodes CDR1 MDHEN and CDR2 SYDVKM. The CDR3 is 17 amino acids. The CDR3 coding sequence is TGCGCCAGCTATTCTCCGGGACAGGGTTTCTCTGTTTATGGCTACACCTTC. This translates into CASYSPGQGFSVYGYTF.

The chain carries TRBV29-1 and TRBJ2-7, with 8 positions matching TRBD2. V was pared by 3 bases and J by 2 bases, with 0 bases of the junction left unmatched. Germline CDR1 and CDR2: SQVTM and ANQGSEA. This CDR3 has 12 residues. The CDR3 spells CSVERGAYEQYF. The CDR3, as DNA: TGCAGCGTTGAGCGGGGGGCCTACGAGCAGTACTTC.

The CDR3 here is CASSYSTARANEKLFF. In nucleotides, the CDR3 is TGTGCCAGCAGTTACTCGACCGCGCGGGCTAATGAAAAACTGTTTTTT. The gene calls are TRBV6-5 and TRBJ1-4; D gene uncertain. The CDR3 consists of 16 residues. The ends were cut back, 0 bases at V and 3 bases at J, with 11 bases in the middle. Germline lookup yields CDR1 MNHEY and CDR2 SVGAGI.

In this sample, this clonotype turned up a few times. The CDR3 here is CASSEPSGRASSNEQFF. The CDR3 nucleotides read TGTGCCAGCAGTGAACCTAGCGGGAGGGCCTCATCCAATGAGCAGTTCTTC. The chain couples TRBV25-1 to TRBJ2-1; TRBD2 agrees at 12 bases. The CDR3 runs 17 residues. The germline CDR1 and CDR2 sequences are MGHDK and SYGVNS. V shed 2 bases, J shed 6 bases, and the junction held 8 bases outside the gene matches. The full variable domain, its missing parts supplied by reference TRBV25-1 and TRBJ2-1, is EADIYQTPRYLVIGTGKKITLECSQTMGHDKMYWYQQDPGMELHLIHYSYGVNSTEKGDLSSESTVSRIRTEHFPLTLESARPSHTSQYLCASSEPSGRASSNEQFFGPGTRLTVL.

The J gene is TRBJ1-2, the V gene TRBV7-9; a possible D gene is TRBD1 (5 bases). This CDR3 contains 13 residues. Trimming removed 4 bases at V and 7 bases at J, with 13 bases between. Per germline, CDR1 SEHNR and CDR2 FQNEAQ (reference sequence). The CDR3 nucleotides are TGTGCCAGCAGCTCGTTCCAGGGCGGTGGCTACACCTTC. Protein sequence: CASSSFQGGGYTF. The full variable domain, rest sourced from reference TRBV7-9 and TRBJ1-2, is DTGVSQNPRHKITKRGQNVTFRCDPISEHNRLYWYRQTLGQGPEFLTYFQNEAQLEKSRLLSDRFSAERPKGSFSTLEIQRTEQGDSAMYLCASSSFQGGGYTFGSGTRLTVV.

CDR3 DNA: TGCGCCAGCAAAGTAGGCCCTAACAATGAGCAGTTCTTC. Translating it yields CASKVGPNNEQFF. This chain uses TRBV5-1 with TRBJ2-1; D remains unclear. Trimming stripped 6 bases from V and 5 bases from J, with 12 bases between. This CDR3 is built from 13 residues. The germline CDR1 and CDR2 sequences are SGHRS and YFSETQ.

V and J are TRBV7-2 and TRBJ1-2; the D is unclear. V lost 4 bases and J 2 bases, leaving 11 bases between the germline ends. This CDR3 has 14 residues. From germline, CDR1 is SGHTA and CDR2 FQGNSA. The chain's CDR3 is CASSSPTANYGYTF. The CDR3 DNA follows: TGTGCCAGCAGCTCCCCGACGGCGAACTATGGCTACACCTTC.

This clonotype was seen only once. The chain carries TRBV7-2 and TRBJ2-1; 7 bases map to TRBD2. V lost 4 bases, J lost 9 bases, and 15 bases stayed unmatched. CDR3 length: 16 amino acids. From germline, CDR1 is SGHTA and CDR2 FQGNSA. CDR3 sequence: CASSSYRTSFSGEQFF. In nucleotides, the CDR3 is TGTGCCAGCAGCTCCTACCGGACTAGTTTCAGTGGTGAGCAGTTCTTC.

This rearrangement joins TRBV12-3 or TRBV12-4 to TRBJ1-2; D is uncertain. The CDR3 contains 12 residues. Trimming took 2 bases from V and 4 from J, leaving 5 bases between them. The chain's CDR3 is CASSLIGYGYTF. The CDR3 coding sequence is TGTGCCAGCAGTTTAATCGGCTATGGCTACACCTTC.

The CDR3 protein is CASRSDPGETQYF. CDR3 in DNA: TGTGCCAGCAGATCCGACCCAGGAGAGACCCAGTACTTC. The chain links TRBV6-6 to TRBJ2-5, with D uncertain. The CDR3 is 13 amino acids. Germline loops: CDR1 MNHNY, CDR2 SVGAGI (reference sequence). V was clipped by 6 bases and J by 4 bases, with 12 bases between them.

The rearrangement links TRBV7-2 to TRBJ1-1; 11 bases agree with TRBD1. J lost 4 bases, V lost 7 bases, and 5 bases had no gene match. CDR3 size: 14 residues. From germline, CDR1 is SGHTA and CDR2 FQGNSA. The CDR3 nucleotides read TGTGCCAGCACCCAGGGACAGGGGGGCACTGAAGCTTTCTTT. Amino acids: CASTQGQGGTEAFF. Filled out from reference TRBV7-2 and TRBJ1-1, the complete variable domain reads GAGVSQSPSNKVTEKGKDVELRCDPISGHTALYWYRQSLGQGLEFLIYFQGNSAPDKSGLPSDRFSAERTGGSVSTLTIQRTQQEDSAVYLCASTQGQGGTEAFFGQGTRLTVV.

This chain uses TRBV20-1 with TRBJ2-1; 13 bases agree with TRBD2. CDR1 is DFQATT, CDR2 SNEGSKA, per germline (reference sequence). The CDR3 contains 16 residues. Trimming cost V 5 bases and J 6 bases; bases outside gene matches: 10. CDR3 coding DNA: TGCAGTGCTTCCCAGACTAGCGGGAGGATTAGCAATGAGCAGTTCTTC. Translation gives CSASQTSGRISNEQFF.

The chain uses TRBV20-1 and TRBJ2-4, with 7 bases lining up with TRBD2. The DNA end favors TRBJ2-7, so the J call may be wrong. CDR1 and CDR2 (germline): DFQATT, SNEGSKA (reference sequence). The CDR3 length is 16 residues. The CDR3 reads CSARDVASSGFYEQYF. The CDR3, as DNA: TGCAGTGCTAGAGATGTCGCGTCTAGCGGATTCTACGAGCAGTACTTC.

The chain has TRBV20-1 and TRBJ2-7; D gene uncertain. The length of the CDR3 is 15 residues. The germline V gene encodes CDR1 DFQATT and CDR2 SNEGSKA (reference sequence). Trimming pared 6 bases from V and 2 bases from J, leaving 20 bases between. This chain's CDR3 is CSATYGLVIPYEQYF. CDR3 DNA sequence: TGCAGTGCGACATATGGCCTCGTCATCCCCTACGAGCAGTACTTC.

V usage is TRBV7-2 and J usage is TRBJ2-1; D is tentatively TRBD1 or TRBD2 (5 bases each). Trimming removed 1 base from V and 5 bases from J, with 12 bases in between. The CDR3 sequence is 15 residues long. The V gene's germline CDR1 is SGHTA and CDR2 FQGNSA. The CDR3 here is CASSLDAGTHNEQFF. Here the CDR3 DNA reads TGTGCCAGCAGCTTAGACGCAGGGACCCACAATGAGCAGTTCTTC.

This clonotype turned up a few times. The rearrangement joins TRBV7-2 to TRBJ2-1, with 9 bases lining up with TRBD1. Germline CDR1 reads SGHTA; CDR2 reads FQGNSA. The CDR3 spans 15 residues. The trim removed 5 bases at V and 10 bases at J, leaving 12 bases unmatched. CDR3 bases: TGTGCCAGCAGCATAACCCGGGACAGGGAGCTAGAGCAGTTCTTC. The encoded protein is CASSITRDRELEQFF.